This T cell receptor beta chain was obtained from a study of identifying expanded T cells in peripheral blood. Study-level findings and limits: Clone count variance between roughly two-week samples rose with total template count. Technical replicates showed around 1.1 changed clones; about 2 weeks around 15; four weeks 19.

Using immunoSEQ multiplex PCR, the repertoire was profiled, and TCRdb retains in-frame clones only, with some absent. The profile shows roughly 100,000 clones, about 90% of them singletons. As regards this clone: No antigen is known for it.

CDR1 MGHRA and CDR2 YSYEKL come from the germline V gene. V was trimmed by 8 bases and J by 7 bases, leaving 9 bases between them. The CDR3 consists of 11 residues. This receptor was taken from a person aged 18 to 70 in good health. The sample consisted of blood. The chain employs TRBV4-1 and TRBJ2-1; D remains ambiguous. The CDR3 protein is CASGRTNEQFF. The CDR3 nucleotides are TGCGCCAGCGGCCGGACGAATGAGCAGTTCTTC.